This T cell receptor beta chain was profiled in a study of shared clonotypes between healthy human individuals. V was shortened by 5 bases and J by 4 bases, with 19 bases between the two germline ends. This CDR3 spans 16 amino acids. Germline V gene sequence: CDR1 MNHEY, CDR2 SMNVEV (reference sequence). Naive CD8 isolation took CD45RO-negative cells positively selected for CCR7 and excluded terminally differentiated effector memory CD45RA+ cells. The assay was immunoSEQ multiplex PCR, and TCRdb's table has in-frame clones only and misses some. The sample shows over 2,000,000 clones, approximately 92% of them seen only once.

V gene TRBV27 combines with J gene TRBJ2-3; D gene uncertain. Sequenced material: naive CD8+ T cells from PBMCs. This clonotype originated in a man aged 18 to 35 in good health. Some clones in this sample may be carry-over from other donors' samples. The CDR3 coding sequence is TGTGCCAGCAGTCAAACCTGGGCAGTAGGTGCAGATACGCAGTATTTT. It is translated as CASSQTWAVGADTQYF.